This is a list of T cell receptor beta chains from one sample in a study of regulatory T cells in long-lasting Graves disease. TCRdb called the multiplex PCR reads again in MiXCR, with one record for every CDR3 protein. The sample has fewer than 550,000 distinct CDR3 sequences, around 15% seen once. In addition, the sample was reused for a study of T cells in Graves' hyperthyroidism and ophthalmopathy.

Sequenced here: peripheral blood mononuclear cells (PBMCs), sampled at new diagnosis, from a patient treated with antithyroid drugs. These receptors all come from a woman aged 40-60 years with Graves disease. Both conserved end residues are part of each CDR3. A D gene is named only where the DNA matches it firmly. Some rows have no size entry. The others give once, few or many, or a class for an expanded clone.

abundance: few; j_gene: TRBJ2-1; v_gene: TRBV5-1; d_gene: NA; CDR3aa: CASSLDGGQGNEQFF; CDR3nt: TGCGCCAGCAGCTTGGACGGGGGGCAAGGGAATGAGCAGTTCTTC
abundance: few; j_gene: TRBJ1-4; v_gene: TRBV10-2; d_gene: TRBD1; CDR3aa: CASSTTGELATNEKLFF; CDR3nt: TGCGCCAGCAGCACAACAGGGGAGCTTGCAACTAATGAAAAACTGTTTTTT
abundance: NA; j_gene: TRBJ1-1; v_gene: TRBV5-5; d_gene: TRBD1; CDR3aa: CASSALLTGENTEALF; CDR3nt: TGTGCCAGCAGCGCTCTCCTGACAGGGGAGAACACTGAAGCTCTCTTT
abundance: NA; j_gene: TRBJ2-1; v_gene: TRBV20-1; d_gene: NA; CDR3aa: CSARDFGGGGRYNEQFF; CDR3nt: TGCAGTGCTAGAGATTTTGGAGGGGGCGGTAGGTACAATGAGCAGTTCTTC
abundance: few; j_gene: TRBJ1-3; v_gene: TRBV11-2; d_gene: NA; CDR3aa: CASSLARALGGNTIYF; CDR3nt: TGTGCCAGCAGCTTAGCCCGGGCCTTGGGCGGAAACACCATATATTTT
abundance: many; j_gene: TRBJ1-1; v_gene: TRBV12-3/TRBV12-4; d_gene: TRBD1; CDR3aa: CASSPRQGATEAFF; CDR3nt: TGTGCCAGCAGTCCAAGACAGGGGGCCACTGAAGCTTTCTTT
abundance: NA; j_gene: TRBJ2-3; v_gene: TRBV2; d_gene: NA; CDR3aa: CASSEGPKLEDTQYF; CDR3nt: TGTGCCAGCAGTGAAGGCCCAAAATTGGAGGATACGCAGTATTTT
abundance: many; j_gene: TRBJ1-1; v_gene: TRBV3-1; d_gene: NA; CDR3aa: CASSADFGGTEAFF; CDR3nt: TGTGCCAGCAGCGCCGACTTCGGGGGCACTGAAGCTTTCTTT
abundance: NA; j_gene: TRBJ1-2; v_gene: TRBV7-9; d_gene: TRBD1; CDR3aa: CASRGQGDNYGYTF; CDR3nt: TGTGCCAGCAGGGGACAGGGAGACAACTATGGCTACACCTTC
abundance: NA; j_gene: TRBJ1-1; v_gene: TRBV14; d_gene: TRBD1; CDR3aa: CASSQWGQGANTEAFF; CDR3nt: TGTGCCAGCAGCCAGTGGGGACAGGGGGCGAACACTGAAGCTTTCTTT
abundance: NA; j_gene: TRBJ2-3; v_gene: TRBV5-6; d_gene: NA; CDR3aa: CASSDTRNRVPSTDTQYF; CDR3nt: TGTGCCAGCAGCGACACTCGCAACAGGGTGCCAAGCACAGATACGCAGTATTTT
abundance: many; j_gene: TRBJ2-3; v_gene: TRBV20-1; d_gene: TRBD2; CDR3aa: CSARTSGSILDTDTQYF; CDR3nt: TGCAGTGCGAGGACTAGCGGCTCTATTCTTGACACAGATACGCAGTATTTT
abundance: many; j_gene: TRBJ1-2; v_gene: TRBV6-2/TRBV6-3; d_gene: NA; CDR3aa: CASSSDGSRSNYGYTF; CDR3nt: TGTGCCAGCAGCTCCGACGGGTCGAGGTCTAACTATGGCTACACCTTC
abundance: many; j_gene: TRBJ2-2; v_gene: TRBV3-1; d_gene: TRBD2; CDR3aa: CASRGMAGGNTGELFF; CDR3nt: TGTGCCAGCAGGGGGATGGCGGGGGGGAACACCGGGGAGCTGTTTTTT
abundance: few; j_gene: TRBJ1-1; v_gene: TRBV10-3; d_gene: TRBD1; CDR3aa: CAITQDRGAEAFF; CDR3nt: TGTGCCATCACCCAGGACAGGGGCGCAGAAGCTTTCTTT
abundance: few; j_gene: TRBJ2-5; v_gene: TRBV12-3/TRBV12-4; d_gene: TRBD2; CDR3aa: CAGSLAGGPETQYF; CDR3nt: TGTGCCGGCAGCCTAGCGGGGGGGCCAGAGACCCAGTACTTC
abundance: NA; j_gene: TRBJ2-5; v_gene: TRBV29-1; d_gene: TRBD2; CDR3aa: CSGWTSGGAETQYF; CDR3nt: TGCAGCGGATGGACTAGCGGGGGGGCGGAGACCCAGTACTTC
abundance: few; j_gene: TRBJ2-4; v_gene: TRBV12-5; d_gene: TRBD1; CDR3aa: CASGSDRVIQYF; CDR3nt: TGTGCTAGTGGTTCCGACAGGGTCATTCAGTACTTC
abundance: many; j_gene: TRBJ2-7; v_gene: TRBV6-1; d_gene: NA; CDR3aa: CASSDQGDGEQYF; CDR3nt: TGTGCCAGCAGTGATCAGGGTGACGGCGAGCAGTACTTC
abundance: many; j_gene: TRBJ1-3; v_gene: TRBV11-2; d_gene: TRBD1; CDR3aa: CASSPDRGPGNTIYF; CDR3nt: TGTGCCAGCAGCCCGGACAGGGGGCCTGGAAACACCATATATTTT
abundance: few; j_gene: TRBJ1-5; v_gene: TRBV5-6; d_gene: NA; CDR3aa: CASSPAQGGNQPQHF; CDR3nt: TGTGCCAGCAGCCCTGCCCAGGGTGGCAATCAGCCCCAGCATTTT
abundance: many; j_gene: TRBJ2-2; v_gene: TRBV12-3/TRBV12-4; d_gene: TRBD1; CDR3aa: CASSRTGVMIAGELFF; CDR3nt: TGTGCCAGCAGCCGGACAGGGGTAATGATTGCCGGGGAGCTGTTTTTT
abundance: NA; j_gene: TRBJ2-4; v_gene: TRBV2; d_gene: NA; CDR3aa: CASRGVTKNIQYF; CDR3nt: TGTGCCAGCAGAGGGGTAACCAAAAACATTCAGTACTTC
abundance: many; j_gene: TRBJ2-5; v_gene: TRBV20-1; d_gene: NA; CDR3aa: CSARGGVQETQYF; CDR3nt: TGCAGTGCTCGGGGCGGCGTCCAAGAGACCCAGTACTTC
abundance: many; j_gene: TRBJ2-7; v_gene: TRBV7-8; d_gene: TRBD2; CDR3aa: CASNPAGGTYEQYF; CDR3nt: TGTGCCAGCAACCCAGCGGGGGGAACCTACGAGCAGTACTTC
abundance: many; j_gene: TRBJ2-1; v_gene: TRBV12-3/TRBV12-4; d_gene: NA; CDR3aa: CASSFGVGEQFF; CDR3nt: TGTGCCAGCAGTTTTGGTGTAGGTGAGCAGTTCTTC
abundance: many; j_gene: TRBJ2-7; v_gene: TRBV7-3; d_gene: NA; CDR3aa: CASRPLFTGVNEQYF; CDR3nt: TGTGCCAGCAGACCACTTTTCACTGGGGTTAACGAGCAGTACTTC
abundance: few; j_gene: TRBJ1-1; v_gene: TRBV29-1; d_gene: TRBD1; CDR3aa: CSETGTGGFTEAFF; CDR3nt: TGCAGCGAAACCGGGACAGGGGGTTTCACTGAAGCTTTCTTT
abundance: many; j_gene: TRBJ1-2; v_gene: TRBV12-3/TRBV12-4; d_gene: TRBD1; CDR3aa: CASTLTGTNYGYTF; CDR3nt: TGTGCCAGCACCCTGACAGGGACTAACTATGGCTACACCTTC
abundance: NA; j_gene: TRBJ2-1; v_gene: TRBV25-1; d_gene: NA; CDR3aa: CASNAGIGDEQFF; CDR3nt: TGTGCCAGTAATGCCGGAATTGGGGATGAGCAGTTCTTC
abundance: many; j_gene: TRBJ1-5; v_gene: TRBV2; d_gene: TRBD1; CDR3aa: CASSPTGTEVNQPQHF; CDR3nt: TGTGCCAGCAGTCCAACCGGGACAGAGGTCAATCAGCCCCAGCATTTT
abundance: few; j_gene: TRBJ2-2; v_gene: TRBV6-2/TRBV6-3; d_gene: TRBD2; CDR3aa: CASSGGVGKTGVLFF; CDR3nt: TGTGCCAGCAGCGGGGGGGTTGGAAAAACCGGGGTTCTGTTTTTT
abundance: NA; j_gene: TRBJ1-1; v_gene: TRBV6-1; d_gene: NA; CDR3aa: CASSRDKGDTEAFF; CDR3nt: TGTGCCAGCAGCCGGGACAAGGGGGACACTGAAGCTTTCTTT
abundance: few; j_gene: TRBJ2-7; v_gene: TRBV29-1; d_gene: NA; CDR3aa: CSVPVLGGNEQYF; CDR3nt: TGCAGCGTTCCTGTCCTAGGGGGGAACGAGCAGTACTTC
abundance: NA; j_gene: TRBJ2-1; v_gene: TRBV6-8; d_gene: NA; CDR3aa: CASSYGGLSSYNEQFF; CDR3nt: TGTGCCAGCAGTTACGGGGGCCTGAGCTCCTACAATGAGCAGTTCTTC
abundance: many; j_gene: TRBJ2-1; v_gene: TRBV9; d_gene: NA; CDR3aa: CASSATTESSYNEQFF; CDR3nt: TGTGCCAGCAGCGCTACGACAGAGAGCTCCTACAATGAGCAGTTCTTC